Described below is a single TCR beta chain sequence and its context. Its antigen is as yet unknown. The data were taken from a study of cytomegalovirus exposure and HLA in healthy donors. Findings of the study overall: Sequencing likely produced, as an artifact, a cluster of highly shared sequence variants.

The length of the CDR3 is 14 residues. Germline values: CDR1 SGHDN, CDR2 FVKESK. Trimming at V came to 8 bases and at J to 7 bases, leaving 9 bases not matched to a gene. 60 Vbeta and 13 Jbeta primers were used in PCR. The protocol was immunoSEQ multiplex PCR, while the TCRdb copy is restricted to in-frame clones and leaves out a portion. Found here are under 200,000 clones, 80% to 90% of them singletons; the top ten hold about 2.1%. The specimen sequenced was PBMCs. This sequence was found in a woman between 18 and 30 years old in good health and CMV-seronegative. The chain employs TRBV14 and TRBJ2-7; 12 bases agree with TRBD1. The CDR3 reads CASRAGTGGWEQYF. The DNA for the CDR3 is TGTGCCAGCCGGGCCGGGACAGGGGGCTGGGAGCAGTACTTC.